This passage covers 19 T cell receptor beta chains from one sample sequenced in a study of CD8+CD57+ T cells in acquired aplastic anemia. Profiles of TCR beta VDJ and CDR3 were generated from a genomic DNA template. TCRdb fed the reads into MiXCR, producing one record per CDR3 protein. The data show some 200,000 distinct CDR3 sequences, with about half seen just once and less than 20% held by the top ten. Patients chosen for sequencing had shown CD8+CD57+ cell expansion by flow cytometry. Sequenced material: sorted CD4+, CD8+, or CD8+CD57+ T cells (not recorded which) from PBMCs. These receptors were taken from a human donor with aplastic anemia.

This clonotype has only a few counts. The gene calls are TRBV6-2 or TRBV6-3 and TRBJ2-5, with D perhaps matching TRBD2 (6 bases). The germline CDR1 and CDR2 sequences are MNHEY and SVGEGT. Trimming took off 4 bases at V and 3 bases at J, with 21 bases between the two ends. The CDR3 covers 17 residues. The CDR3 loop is CASSSPGGVAGKETQYF. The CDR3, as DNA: TGTGCCAGCAGTTCACCCGGAGGGGTGGCGGGAAAAGAGACCCAGTACTTC.

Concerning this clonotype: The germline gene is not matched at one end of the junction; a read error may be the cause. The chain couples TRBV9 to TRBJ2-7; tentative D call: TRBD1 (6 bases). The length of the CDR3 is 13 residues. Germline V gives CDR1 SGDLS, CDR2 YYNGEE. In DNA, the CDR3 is TGTGTCAGCAATGGGGGCGAGTCCTACGAGCAGTACTTC. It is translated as CVSNGGESYEQYF.

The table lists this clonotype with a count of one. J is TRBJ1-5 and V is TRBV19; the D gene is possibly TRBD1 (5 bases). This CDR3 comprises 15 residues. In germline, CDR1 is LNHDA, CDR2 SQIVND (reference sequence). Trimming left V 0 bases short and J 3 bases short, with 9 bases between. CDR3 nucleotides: TGTGCCAGTAGTATAGACAGGGCTTCCAATCAGCCCCAGCATTTT. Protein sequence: CASSIDRASNQPQHF.

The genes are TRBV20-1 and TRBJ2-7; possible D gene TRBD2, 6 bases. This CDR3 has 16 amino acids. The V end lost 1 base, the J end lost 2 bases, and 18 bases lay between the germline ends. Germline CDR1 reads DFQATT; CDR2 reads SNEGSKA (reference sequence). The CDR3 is CSARGREAGPTYEQYF. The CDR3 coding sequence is TGCAGTGCTAGAGGTAGGGAGGCAGGGCCTACCTACGAGCAGTACTTC.

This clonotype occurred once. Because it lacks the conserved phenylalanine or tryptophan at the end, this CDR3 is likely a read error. CDR3 amino acids: CSDNQGYNQPQHL. In nucleotides, the CDR3 is TGCAGCGATAATCAGGGGTACAATCAGCCCCAGCATCTT. This chain connects TRBV29-1 to TRBJ1-5; D may be TRBD1 (6 bases). V lost 7 bases, J lost 3 bases, and 13 bases lay in between. The germline V gene encodes CDR1 SQVTM and CDR2 ANQGSEA. CDR3 length: 13 amino acids.

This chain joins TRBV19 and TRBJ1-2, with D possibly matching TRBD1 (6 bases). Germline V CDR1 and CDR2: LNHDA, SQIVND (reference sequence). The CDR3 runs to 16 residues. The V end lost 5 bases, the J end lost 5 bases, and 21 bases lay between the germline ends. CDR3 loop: CASSARDQGTNYGYTF. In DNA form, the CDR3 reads TGTGCCAGTAGTGCTAGAGATCAGGGGACAAATTATGGCTACACCTTC.

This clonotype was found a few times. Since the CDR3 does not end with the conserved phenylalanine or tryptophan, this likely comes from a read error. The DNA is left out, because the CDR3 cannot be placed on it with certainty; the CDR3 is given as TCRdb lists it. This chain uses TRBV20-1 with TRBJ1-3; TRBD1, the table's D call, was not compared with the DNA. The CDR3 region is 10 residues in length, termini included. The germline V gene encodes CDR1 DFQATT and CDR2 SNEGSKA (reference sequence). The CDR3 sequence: CSAEGQGLPT.

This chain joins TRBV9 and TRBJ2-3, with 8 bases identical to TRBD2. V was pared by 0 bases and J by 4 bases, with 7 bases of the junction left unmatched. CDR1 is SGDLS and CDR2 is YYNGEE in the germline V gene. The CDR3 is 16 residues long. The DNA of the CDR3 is TGTGCCAGCAGCGTAGGTTACGGGGGGGTCGCAGATACGCAGTATTTT. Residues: CASSVGYGGVADTQYF.

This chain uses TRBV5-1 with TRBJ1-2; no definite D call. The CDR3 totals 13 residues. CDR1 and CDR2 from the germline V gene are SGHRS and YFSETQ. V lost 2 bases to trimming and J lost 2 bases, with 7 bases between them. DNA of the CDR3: TGCGCCAGCAGCTTTGACAAAAACTATGGCTACACCTTC. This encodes CASSFDKNYGYTF.

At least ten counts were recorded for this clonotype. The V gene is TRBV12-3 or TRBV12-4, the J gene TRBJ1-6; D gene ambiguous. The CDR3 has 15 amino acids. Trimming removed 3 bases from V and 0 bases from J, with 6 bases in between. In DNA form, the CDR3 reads TGTGCCAGCAGTTTCGGGAGCTCCTATAATTCACCCCTCCACTTT. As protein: CASSFGSSYNSPLHF.

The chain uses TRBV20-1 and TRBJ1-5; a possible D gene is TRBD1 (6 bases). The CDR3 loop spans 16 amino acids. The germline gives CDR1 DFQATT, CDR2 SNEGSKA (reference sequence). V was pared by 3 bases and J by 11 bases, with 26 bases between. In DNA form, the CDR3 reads TGCAGTGCTAGCCGGACTAGCGGGGGCAACTGGGAGACCCAGCATTTT. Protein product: CSASRTSGGNWETQHF.

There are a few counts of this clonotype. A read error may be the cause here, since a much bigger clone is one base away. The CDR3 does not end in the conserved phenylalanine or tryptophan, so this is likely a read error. CDR3 sequence reads: CATPRSGQTNQPQHL. CDR3 coding DNA: TGTGCCACGCCCCGGTCGGGACAGACTAATCAGCCCCAGCATCTT. This chain joins TRBV6-1 and TRBJ1-5; TRBD1 agrees at 7 bases. Germline assignment: CDR1 MNHNS and CDR2 SASEGT. CDR3 length equals 15 residues. J lost 4 bases, V lost 10 bases, and 13 bases had no gene match.

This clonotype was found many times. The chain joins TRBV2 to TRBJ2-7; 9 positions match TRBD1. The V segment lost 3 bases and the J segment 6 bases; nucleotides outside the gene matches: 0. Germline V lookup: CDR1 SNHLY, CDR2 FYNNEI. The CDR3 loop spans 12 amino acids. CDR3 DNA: TGTGCCAGCAGTGAGACAGGGGGCGAGCAGTACTTC. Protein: CASSETGGEQYF. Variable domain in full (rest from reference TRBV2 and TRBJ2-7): EPEVTQTPSHQVTQMGQEVILRCVPISNHLYFYWYRQILGQKVEFLVSFYNNEISEKSEIFDDQFSVERPDGSNFTLKIRSTKLEDSAMYFCASSETGGEQYFGPGTRLTVT.

The CDR3 here is CASSQDWEYEQYF. CDR3 bases: TGCGCCAGCAGCCAAGATTGGGAGTACGAGCAGTACTTC. The J gene is TRBJ2-7, the V gene TRBV4-3; D is possibly TRBD2 (5 bases). The CDR3 consists of 13 residues. Germline V gene data show CDR1 as LGHNA and CDR2 as YSLEER. V lost 0 bases and J 4 bases, leaving 7 bases between the germline ends.

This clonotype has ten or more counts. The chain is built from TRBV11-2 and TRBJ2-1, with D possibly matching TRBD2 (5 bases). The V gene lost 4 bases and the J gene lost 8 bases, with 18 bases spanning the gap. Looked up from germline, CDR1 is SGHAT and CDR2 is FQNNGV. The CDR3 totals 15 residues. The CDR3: CASSSTRNAGHEQFF. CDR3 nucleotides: TGTGCCAGCAGCTCTACCCGTAATGCGGGTCATGAGCAGTTCTTC. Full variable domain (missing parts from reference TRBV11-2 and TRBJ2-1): EAGVAQSPRYKIIEKRQSVAFWCNPISGHATLYWYQQILGQGPKLLIQFQNNGVVDDSQLPKDRFSAERLKGVDSTLKIQPAKLEDSAVYLCASSSTRNAGHEQFFGPGTRLTVL.

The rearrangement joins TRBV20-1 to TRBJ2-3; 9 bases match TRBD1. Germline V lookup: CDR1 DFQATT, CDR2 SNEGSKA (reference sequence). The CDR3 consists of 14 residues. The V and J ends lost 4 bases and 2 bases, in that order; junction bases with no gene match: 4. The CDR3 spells CSAMTGGATDTQYF. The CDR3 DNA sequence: TGCAGTGCTATGACAGGGGGAGCCACAGATACGCAGTATTTT.

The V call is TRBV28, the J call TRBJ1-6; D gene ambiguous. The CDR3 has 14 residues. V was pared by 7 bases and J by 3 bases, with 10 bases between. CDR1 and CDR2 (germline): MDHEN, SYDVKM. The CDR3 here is CASTSADYNSPLHF. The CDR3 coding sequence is TGTGCCAGCACCTCAGCAGACTATAATTCACCCCTCCACTTT.

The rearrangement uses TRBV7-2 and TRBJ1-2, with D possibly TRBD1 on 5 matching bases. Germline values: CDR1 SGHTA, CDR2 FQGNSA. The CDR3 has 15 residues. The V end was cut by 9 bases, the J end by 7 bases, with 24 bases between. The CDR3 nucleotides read TGTGCCAGTAGTATAGCAGACAGCCCCTTCGGTGGCTACACCTTC. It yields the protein CASSIADSPFGGYTF.

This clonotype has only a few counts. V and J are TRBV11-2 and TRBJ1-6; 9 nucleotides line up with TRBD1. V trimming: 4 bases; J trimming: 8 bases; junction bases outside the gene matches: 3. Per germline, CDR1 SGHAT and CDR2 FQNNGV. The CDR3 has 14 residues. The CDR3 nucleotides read TGTGCCAGCAGCTCGGGACAGGGACATTCACCCCTCCACTTT. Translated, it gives CASSSGQGHSPLHF.